This T cell receptor (beta chain) was documented in a study of T cell responses to AZD1222 COVID-19 vaccine (TCRdb year 2021). About the study as a whole: AZD1222 recipients whose second dose came at about 4 weeks and those whose second dose came at about 12 weeks were combined into one group, since spike-specific TCR depth and breadth did not differ between the two schedules. Trial participants were enrolled into age subgroups of 18-55, 56-69 and 70-plus years, which contained around 140, 26 and 57 TCR-sequenced participants, respectively. TCR sequencing covered some 240 trial participants: 207 given two doses of AZD1222 and 26 given two doses of MenACWY control vaccine.

The paper as a whole reports these results and caveats: After two AZD1222 doses, both the breadth and the depth of spike-specific TCRs were significantly higher than at day 0 and than in MenACWY recipients. In the small 56-69-year group, the increase in depth fell short of significance, most likely because of low power. Because no day 14 peak-response samples were available, the repertoires could be characterized only after the peak T cell response. Participants were mostly white British and included more females than males, and it was suggested by the authors that clonal diversity may have been underestimated. The vaccine-associated CD4 TCRs covered the entire spike protein, and the dominant responses fell in regions 160-218 and 743-854. Reportedly, close to half of the unique spike-specific TCRs recognized epitopes lying outside the regions that are mutated in the B.1.351 and B.1.1.7 variants. Conclusions about previously exposed vaccinees were limited because only five to seven AZD1222 recipients were SARS-CoV-2 seropositive at baseline.

The CDR3 regions of human TCRbeta chains were analyzed by immunosequencing. For the original study's pipeline: TCRs in the repertoires were matched against a reference library of SARS-CoV-2-specific TCRs that had been generated with the MIRA antigen-specificity platform. Breadth was defined as the fraction of unique TCRs that were SARS-CoV-2-associated, and depth was defined as the fraction of total T cells that were SARS-CoV-2-associated. Using the MIRA data, each spike-specific TCR was assigned both to the spike region to which the TCR was reactive and to a CD4 or CD8 class. Log10-transformed breadth and depth values were compared by one-way ANOVA with Sidak's multiple comparisons tests. TCRdb carries this immuneACCESS record with in-frame sequences only. Its versions omit some clonotypes, under half of them owing to an unresolved V gene in the studies checked, with the rest unexplained. From that table come the V and J calls and clone size; the DNA was used to work out D and trimming. This sample is represented by 150,000 to 190,000 clones; 90% of them were singletons. Less than 2% of the sample comes from the top ten.

Based on the germline V gene (reference sequence), the CDR1 and CDR2 sequences are MNHEY and SMNVEV. V is cut by 2 bases and J by 6 bases, and the space between the germline ends is 13 bases. Including the terminal cysteine and phenylalanine, the CDR3 comprises 14 residues. Only the CDR3 DNA is retained, 42 bases long and in frame from the first base. Notes on this clone: Its antigen remains unidentified. No per-base quality is available; no much larger clone lies one base away.

In the paper's terms, the time point label means: baseline before first vaccination. Samples from vaccinated people were obtained from the UK trials COV001 and COV002, which included a single-blind randomized controlled phase 2/3 trial of AZD1222 (ChAdOx1 nCoV-19) in healthy adults. Trial participant PBMC samples were collected at day 0 and day 28 after the second dose for TCRbeta chain sequencing. The sequences come from peripheral blood, collected on day 0 of AZD1222 vaccination. The clonotype was recovered from an adult in good health. Recombination connected TRBV27 to TRBJ2-5; the D gene cannot be resolved reliably. The nucleotides are TGTGCCAGCAGTTTAGGCCCGTACAGTCAGACCCAGTACTTC. It encodes CASSLGPYSQTQYF.